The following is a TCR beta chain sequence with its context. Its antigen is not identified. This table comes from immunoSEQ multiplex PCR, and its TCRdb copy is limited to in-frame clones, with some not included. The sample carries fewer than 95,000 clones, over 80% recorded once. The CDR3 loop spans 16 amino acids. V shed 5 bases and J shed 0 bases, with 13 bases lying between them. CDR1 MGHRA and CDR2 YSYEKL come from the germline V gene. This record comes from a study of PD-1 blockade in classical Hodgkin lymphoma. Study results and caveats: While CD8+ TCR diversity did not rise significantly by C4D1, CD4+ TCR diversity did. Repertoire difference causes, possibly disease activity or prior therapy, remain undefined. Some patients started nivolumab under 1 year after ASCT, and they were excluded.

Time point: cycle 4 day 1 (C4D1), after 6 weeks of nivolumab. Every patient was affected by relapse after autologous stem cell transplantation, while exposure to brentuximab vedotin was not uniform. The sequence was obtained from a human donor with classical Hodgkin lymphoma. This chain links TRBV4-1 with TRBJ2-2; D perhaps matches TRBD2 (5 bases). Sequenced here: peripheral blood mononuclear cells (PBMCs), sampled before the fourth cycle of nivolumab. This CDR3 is CASSKRTGANTGELFF. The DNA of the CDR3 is TGCGCCAGCAGCAAAAGAACCGGGGCGAACACCGGGGAGCTGTTTTTT.